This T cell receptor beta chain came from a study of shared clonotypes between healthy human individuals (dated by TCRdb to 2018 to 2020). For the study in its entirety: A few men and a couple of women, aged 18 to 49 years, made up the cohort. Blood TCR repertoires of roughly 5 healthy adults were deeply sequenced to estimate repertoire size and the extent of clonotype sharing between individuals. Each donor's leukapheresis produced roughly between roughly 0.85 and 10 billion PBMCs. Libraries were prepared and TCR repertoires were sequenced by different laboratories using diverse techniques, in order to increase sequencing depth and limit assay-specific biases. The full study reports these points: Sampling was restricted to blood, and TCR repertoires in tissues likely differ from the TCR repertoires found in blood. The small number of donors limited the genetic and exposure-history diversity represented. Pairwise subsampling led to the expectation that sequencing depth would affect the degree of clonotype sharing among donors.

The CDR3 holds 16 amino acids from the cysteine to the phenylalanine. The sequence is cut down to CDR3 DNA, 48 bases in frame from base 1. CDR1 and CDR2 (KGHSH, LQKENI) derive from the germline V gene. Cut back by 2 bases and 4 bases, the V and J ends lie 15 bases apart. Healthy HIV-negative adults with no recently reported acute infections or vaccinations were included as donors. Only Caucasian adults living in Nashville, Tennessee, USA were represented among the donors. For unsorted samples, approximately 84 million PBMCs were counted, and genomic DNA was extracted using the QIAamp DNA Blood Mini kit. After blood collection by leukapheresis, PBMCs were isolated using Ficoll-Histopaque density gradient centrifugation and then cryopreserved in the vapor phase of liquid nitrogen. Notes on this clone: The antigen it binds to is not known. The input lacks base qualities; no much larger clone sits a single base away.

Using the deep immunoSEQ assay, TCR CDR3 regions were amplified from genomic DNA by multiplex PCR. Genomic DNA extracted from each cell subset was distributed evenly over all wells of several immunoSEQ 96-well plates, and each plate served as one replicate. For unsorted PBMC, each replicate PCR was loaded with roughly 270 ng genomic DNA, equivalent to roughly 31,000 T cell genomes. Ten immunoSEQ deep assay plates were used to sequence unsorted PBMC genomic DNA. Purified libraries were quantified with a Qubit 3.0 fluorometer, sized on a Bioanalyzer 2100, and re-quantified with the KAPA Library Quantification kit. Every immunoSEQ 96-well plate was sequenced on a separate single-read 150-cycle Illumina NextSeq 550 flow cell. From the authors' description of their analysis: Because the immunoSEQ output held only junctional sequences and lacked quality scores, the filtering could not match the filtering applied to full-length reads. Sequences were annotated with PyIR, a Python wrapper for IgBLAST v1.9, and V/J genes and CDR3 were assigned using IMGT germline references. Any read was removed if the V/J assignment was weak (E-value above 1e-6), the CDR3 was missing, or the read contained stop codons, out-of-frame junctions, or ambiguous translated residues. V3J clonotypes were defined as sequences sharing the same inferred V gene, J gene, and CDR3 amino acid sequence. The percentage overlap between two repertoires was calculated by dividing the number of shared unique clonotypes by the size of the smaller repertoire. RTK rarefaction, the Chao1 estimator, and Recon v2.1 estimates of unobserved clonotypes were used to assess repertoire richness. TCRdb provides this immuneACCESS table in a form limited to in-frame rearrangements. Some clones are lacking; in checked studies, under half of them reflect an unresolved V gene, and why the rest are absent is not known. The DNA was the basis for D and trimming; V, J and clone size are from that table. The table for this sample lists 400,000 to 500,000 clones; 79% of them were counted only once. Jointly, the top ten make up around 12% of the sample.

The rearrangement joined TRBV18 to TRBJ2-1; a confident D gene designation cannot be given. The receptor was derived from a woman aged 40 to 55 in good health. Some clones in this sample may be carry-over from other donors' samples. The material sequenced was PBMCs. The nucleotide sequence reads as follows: TGTGCCAGCTCACCATCCGGTGCGGACCTATACAATGAGCAGTTCTTC. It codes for CASSPSGADLYNEQFF.